What follows are 26 T cell receptor beta chains derived from one specimen sequenced in a study of T-cell memory formation after mild COVID-19 (dated by TCRdb to about 2021). Library creation used 5' RACE. The listed sequencing device is Illumina NovaSeq 6000. TCRdb reran the public reads through fastp at Q25 and MiXCR, keeping productive beta chains. Records with the same CDR3 protein are collapsed into one entry carrying the most frequent genes and DNA. The sample table lists 400,000 to 500,000 distinct CDR3 sequences, around 19% of them with a count of one. The leading ten clones occupy 7.5% to 9.5% of the sample. Sequencing input: PBMCs or a T cell subset sorted from them (not recorded which). Receptors were obtained from an adult woman who had mild COVID-19 (a few samples of this study predate the infection). The sample titles of this study are shuffled in the database, so cell type and time point are left out; the donor was told from shared clones.

CDR3: CSARDLSWGSYEQYF. CDR3 in DNA: TGCAGTGCTAGAGATCTTAGTTGGGGCTCCTACGAGCAGTACTTC. The chain couples TRBV20-1 to TRBJ2-7; D uncertain. V was trimmed by 0 bases and J by 0 bases, leaving 12 bases between them. The germline CDR1 and CDR2 sequences are DFQATT and SNEGSKA (reference sequence). CDR3 size: 15 residues.

This clonotype appeared a few times. The gene calls are TRBV29-1 and TRBJ2-4; D is perhaps TRBD2 (6 bases). CDR3 size: 16 residues. Trimming pared 4 bases from V and 8 bases from J, leaving 24 bases between. Per germline, CDR1 SQVTM and CDR2 ANQGSEA. This CDR3 is CSVGGTATNRIDIQYF. In DNA form, the CDR3 reads TGCAGCGTTGGCGGGACTGCTACTAACCGAATAGACATTCAGTACTTC.

This chain connects TRBV20-1 to TRBJ1-3; D unclear. Deletions cut 3 bases from V and 3 bases from J, with 3 bases between. The length of the CDR3 is 11 residues. From germline, CDR1 is DFQATT and CDR2 SNEGSKA (reference sequence). CDR3 in amino acids: CSARGGNTIYF. CDR3 nucleotides: TGCAGTGCTAGGGGTGGAAACACCATATATTTT.

The chain couples TRBV20-1 to TRBJ1-3; TRBD1 matches at 7 bases. The CDR3 sequence is 18 residues long. Germline V gene data show CDR1 as DFQATT and CDR2 as SNEGSKA (reference sequence). V dropped 1 base and J dropped 0; count of bases not matched to a gene: 12. The CDR3 is CSARAPPGTASSGNTIYF. The CDR3, as DNA: TGCAGTGCTAGAGCCCCCCCCGGGACAGCCAGCTCTGGAAACACCATATATTTT.

The chain combines TRBV5-1 with TRBJ2-3; tentatively, D is TRBD1 (6 bases). The CDR3 runs 15 residues. Germline CDR1 reads SGHRS; CDR2 reads YFSETQ. V shed 4 bases and J shed 0 bases, with 12 bases lying between them. CDR3 loop: CASSTDGTSTDTQYF. Here the CDR3 DNA reads TGCGCCAGCAGCACAGACGGGACAAGCACAGATACGCAGTATTTT.

This clonotype was seen only a few times. The chain uses TRBV24-1 and TRBJ2-1, with D maybe TRBD1 (5 bases). V lost 7 bases and J lost 0, with 15 bases in between. CDR3 size: 16 residues. Per germline, CDR1 KGHDR and CDR2 SFDVKD. The CDR3 nucleotides read TGTGCCACCAGCGCCCAACAGGCACCCTCCTACAATGAGCAGTTCTTC. As protein: CATSAQQAPSYNEQFF.

This chain connects TRBV12-3 or TRBV12-4 to TRBJ2-3; the D gene is possibly TRBD2 (7 bases). The V gene lost 9 bases and the J gene lost 6 bases, with 22 bases spanning the gap. The CDR3 is 15 amino acids. The CDR3 reads CASSWGGRIWDTQYF. The CDR3 DNA reads as TGTGCCAGTTCGTGGGGGGGCCGGATATGGGATACGCAGTATTTT.

The V and J genes are TRBV7-9 and TRBJ2-1; 8 nucleotides align to TRBD1. Germline CDR1 is SEHNR and CDR2 is FQNEAQ (reference sequence). V lost 1 base, J lost 7 bases, and 9 bases stayed unmatched. The CDR3 has 16 amino acids. CDR3 amino acids: CASSLEGRGPFNEQFF. The CDR3 nucleotides read TGTGCCAGCAGCTTAGAGGGCAGGGGGCCCTTTAATGAGCAGTTCTTC.

This clonotype occurred a few times. V gene TRBV7-9 combines with J gene TRBJ1-1; D is undetermined. Trimming took off 5 bases at V and 5 bases at J, with 15 bases between the two ends. This CDR3 has 14 amino acids. The germline V gene has CDR1 SEHNR and CDR2 FQNEAQ (reference sequence). The CDR3 DNA reads as TGTGCCAGCAGCCCTGGACTATATCCGACTGAAGCTTTCTTT. Protein product: CASSPGLYPTEAFF.

This clonotype was picked up a small number of times. V is TRBV2 and J is TRBJ1-1; 10 nucleotides match TRBD1. Germline assignment: CDR1 SNHLY and CDR2 FYNNEI. The CDR3 sequence is 15 residues long. The trim removed 7 bases at V and 1 base at J, leaving 6 bases unmatched. The CDR3 spells CASTGQGVQNTEAFF. The DNA for the CDR3 is TGTGCCAGCACCGGACAGGGGGTTCAGAACACTGAAGCTTTCTTT. The full variable domain, with the rest looked up from reference TRBV2 and TRBJ1-1, is EPEVTQTPSHQVTQMGQEVILRCVPISNHLYFYWYRQILGQKVEFLVSFYNNEISEKSEIFDDQFSVERPDGSNFTLKIRSTKLEDSAMYFCASTGQGVQNTEAFFGQGTRLTVV.

This clonotype was seen more than once but under ten times. The chain couples TRBV28 to TRBJ2-7; D is unresolved. Germline V gene sequence: CDR1 MDHEN, CDR2 SYDVKM. This CDR3 comprises 14 residues. Trimming left V 6 bases short and J 0 bases short, with 12 bases between. CDR3 DNA: TGTGCCAGCAGCCCAAATATGGGCTCCTACGAGCAGTACTTC. This encodes CASSPNMGSYEQYF. The whole variable domain, filled in from reference TRBV28 and TRBJ2-7, reads DVKVTQSSRYLVKRTGEKVFLECVQDMDHENMFWYRQDPGLGLRLIYFSYDVKMKEKGDIPEGYSVSREKKERFSLILESASTNQTSMYLCASSPNMGSYEQYFGPGTRLTVT.

The V gene is TRBV5-1, the J gene TRBJ2-2; either TRBD1 or TRBD2 may fit D (6 bases each). CDR3 length: 16 amino acids. The ends were cut back, 7 bases at V and 4 bases at J, with 20 bases in the middle. Germline CDR1 is SGHRS and CDR2 is YFSETQ. CDR3 amino acids: CASRPGAGTITGELFF. The CDR3 bases are TGCGCCAGCCGGCCGGGGGCGGGGACGATCACCGGGGAGCTGTTTTTT.

The rearrangement links TRBV7-3 to TRBJ2-1; 7 nucleotides match TRBD2. Germline values: CDR1 SGHTA, CDR2 FQGTGA. The CDR3 runs to 14 residues. V gave up 1 base and J gave up 5 bases; unmatched junction bases: 2. CDR3 coding DNA: TGTGCCAGCAGCTTAAGCGGGAGCCACAATGAGCAGTTCTTC. Encoded protein: CASSLSGSHNEQFF.

The V gene is TRBV3-1, the J gene TRBJ2-2; D tentatively reads TRBD1 or TRBD2 (5 bases each). Germline V gives CDR1 LGHDT, CDR2 YNNKEL (reference sequence). Trimming removed 6 bases from V and 7 bases from J, with 12 bases in between. CDR3 length equals 13 residues. This CDR3 reads CASSPGQNGELFF. CDR3 nucleotides: TGTGCCAGCAGTCCGGGGCAAAACGGGGAGCTGTTTTTT.

A few counts support this clonotype. CDR3 DNA sequence: TGTGCCAGCAGTTCGGGACAGGGGGATACGCAGTATTTT. Translating it yields CASSSGQGDTQYF. This chain links TRBV12-3 or TRBV12-4 with TRBJ2-3; 10 nucleotides line up with TRBD1. V shed 4 bases and J 6 bases; nucleotides not matched to a gene: 1. The CDR3 loop spans 13 amino acids.

This clonotype was found a few times. The chain has TRBV6-1 and TRBJ2-2, with unresolved D. V was shortened by 0 bases and J by 2 bases, with 7 bases between the two germline ends. Germline lookup yields CDR1 MNHNS and CDR2 SASEGT. The CDR3 spans 15 residues. The CDR3 nucleotides read TGTGCCAGCAGTGAAGCGTACTTCAACACCGGGGAGCTGTTTTTT. This encodes CASSEAYFNTGELFF.

There are a few counts of this clonotype. The chain uses TRBV5-1 and TRBJ1-1; TRBD1 matches 7 bases. The CDR3 consists of 14 residues. V trimming: 0 bases; J trimming: 6 bases; junction bases outside the gene matches: 5. Germline CDR1 SGHRS, CDR2 YFSETQ. Here the CDR3 DNA reads TGCGCCAGCAGCTTGGCCACAGGGGCCCCTGAAGCTTTCTTT. The encoded protein is CASSLATGAPEAFF. The whole variable domain, remainder taken from reference TRBV5-1 and TRBJ1-1, is KAGVTQTPRYLIKTRGQQVTLSCSPISGHRSVSWYQQTPGQGLQFLFEYFSETQRNKGNFPGRFSGRQFSNSRSEMNVSTLELGDSALYLCASSLATGAPEAFFGQGTRLTVV.

J is TRBJ2-7 and V is TRBV6-5; 9 nucleotides align to TRBD1. Germline values: CDR1 MNHEY, CDR2 SVGAGI. The CDR3 totals 14 residues. The V gene end was trimmed by 6 bases and the J gene end by 5 bases; junction bases not matched to a gene: 8. CDR3 in DNA: TGTGCCAGCAGAGTGGGGACAGGGATCAACGAGCAGTACTTC. Its translation is CASRVGTGINEQYF.

This clonotype was seen a handful of times. J is TRBJ2-3 and V is TRBV12-3 or TRBV12-4; TRBD1 agrees at 8 bases. The CDR3 has 12 residues. Germline trimming cut 6 bases from V and 9 bases from J; bases unmatched to any gene: 5. CDR3 protein: CASSMDRATQYF. The CDR3 coding sequence is TGTGCCAGCAGCATGGACAGGGCCACGCAGTATTTT.

This clonotype turned up a few times. The chain carries TRBV19 and TRBJ2-1; D is perhaps TRBD2 (5 bases). Per the germline V gene, CDR1 is LNHDA and CDR2 is SQIVND (reference sequence). Trimming removed 2 bases at V and 3 bases at J, with 8 bases between. CDR3 length: 14 residues. CDR3 amino acids: CASSISGVYNEQFF. The DNA for the CDR3 is TGTGCCAGTAGTATAAGCGGCGTCTACAATGAGCAGTTCTTC.

This chain uses TRBV18 with TRBJ2-5, with 10 bases fitting TRBD2. Germline V gives CDR1 KGHSH, CDR2 LQKENI. This CDR3 comprises 17 residues. V lost 1 base to trimming and J lost 5 bases; unmatched junction nucleotides: 10. The CDR3 DNA sequence: TGTGCCAGCTCACCACGCATATCCGGGACTAGCGCGGAGACCCAGTACTTC. Translated, it gives CASSPRISGTSAETQYF.

This clonotype occurred a few times. The V and J genes are TRBV5-1 and TRBJ2-5; possible D gene TRBD2, 6 bases. Germline CDR1 reads SGHRS; CDR2 reads YFSETQ. This CDR3 contains 12 residues. V lost 4 bases and J lost 5, with 9 bases in between. CDR3: CASSGGTETQYF. The CDR3, as DNA: TGCGCCAGCAGCGGGGGGACGGAGACCCAGTACTTC.

The V and J genes are TRBV7-9 and TRBJ1-2; D is unclear. V lost 3 bases and J 2 bases, leaving 13 bases between the germline ends. CDR1 and CDR2 (germline): SEHNR, FQNEAQ (reference sequence). The CDR3 covers 15 residues. The CDR3 sequence is CASSFTTVANYGYTF. The CDR3 nucleotides are TGTGCCAGCAGCTTTACGACGGTTGCCAACTATGGCTACACCTTC.

In its sample, this clonotype was seen a few times. The V gene is TRBV29-1, the J gene TRBJ2-7; TRBD1 matches 9 bases. The CDR3 is 13 residues long. CDR1 is SQVTM, CDR2 ANQGSEA, per germline. Trimming took 6 bases from V and 6 from J; bases not matched to a gene: 9. Written as DNA, the CDR3 is TGCAGCGTCCGCAGGGACAGGGATGTCGAGCAGTACTTC. The encoded protein is CSVRRDRDVEQYF.

This clonotype was observed many times. The rearrangement links TRBV7-8 to TRBJ2-7, with TRBD1 matching over 9 bases. CDR3 length: 15 residues. J lost 3 bases, V lost 4 bases, and 7 bases had no gene match. CDR1 SGHVS and CDR2 FQNEAQ come from the germline V gene. CDR3: CASSSGQGPFYEQYF. In nucleotides, the CDR3 is TGTGCCAGCAGCTCTGGACAGGGGCCCTTCTACGAGCAGTACTTC.

There are a few counts of this clonotype. The chain carries TRBV20-1 and TRBJ2-5, with 12 bases matching TRBD1. The CDR3 is 17 residues long. V shed 2 bases, J shed 4 bases, and the junction held 11 bases outside the gene matches. The germline V gene encodes CDR1 DFQATT and CDR2 SNEGSKA (reference sequence). The CDR3 region is CSARFTPGQGAGETQYF. CDR3 DNA: TGCAGTGCTAGATTTACTCCGGGACAGGGGGCAGGAGAGACCCAGTACTTC.